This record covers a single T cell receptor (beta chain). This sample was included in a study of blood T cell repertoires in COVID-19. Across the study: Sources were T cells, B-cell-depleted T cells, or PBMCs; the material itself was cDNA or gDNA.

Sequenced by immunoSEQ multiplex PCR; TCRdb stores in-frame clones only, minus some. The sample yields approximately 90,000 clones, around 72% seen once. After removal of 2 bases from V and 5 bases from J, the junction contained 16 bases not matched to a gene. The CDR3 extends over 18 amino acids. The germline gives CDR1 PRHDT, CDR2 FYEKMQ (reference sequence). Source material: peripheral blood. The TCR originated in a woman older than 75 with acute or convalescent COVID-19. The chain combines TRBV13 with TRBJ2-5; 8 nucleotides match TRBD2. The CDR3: CASSLRGGVRGAGETQYF. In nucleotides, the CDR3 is TGTGCCAGCAGCTTAAGAGGTGGTGTGCGGGGGGCCGGGGAGACCCAGTACTTC.